The clone carrying this T cell receptor (beta chain) was counted a few times. Antigen: not known. A CD45RO/CCR7/CD25/CD127/CD95/CD27 panel sorted naive, central memory, regulatory and stem cell-like memory CD4+ cells. This specimen belongs to a study of beta chain features in type 1 diabetes. Study-level points and caveats: TCRB CDR3s were moderately but significantly shorter in Type 1 diabetes patients in all four CD4+ subsets.

Germline V gene lookup returns CDR1 KGHSH and CDR2 LQKENI. The CDR3 spans 15 residues. The V gene lost 2 bases and the J gene lost 8 bases, with 16 bases spanning the gap. Sequenced material consisted of expressed TCRB transcripts (all of the isolated RNA was reverse transcribed). Some clones are missing from TCRdb's copy, which holds only in-frame ones; the method was immunoSEQ multiplex PCR. Of over 200,000 clones listed, roughly a tenth were seen once; the top ten hold around 0.017%. The chain combines TRBV18 with TRBJ2-1; TRBD2 is a possible D gene (6 bases). This TCR derives from a man under 40 with type 1 diabetes. Sequencing input: naive CD4+ T cells from blood. The DNA of the CDR3 is TGTGCCAGCTCACCATTCACCGGGGGTCGGGATGAGCAGTTCTTC. The encoded protein is CASSPFTGGRDEQFF.